Listed below are T cell receptor beta chains from one sample, sequenced in a study of monozygotic twins with inflammatory bowel disease. TCRdb re-called the 5' RACE reads and gives one entry per CDR3 protein, without DNA. The table counts more than 350,000 distinct CDR3 sequences; 2.4% lies in the top ten. Sequencing used blood. The receptor source for this set is a human donor with ulcerative colitis or Crohn's disease, or a healthy co-twin of an affected twin (not recorded which). Both conserved end residues are part of each CDR3.

CDR3 protein	V gene	J gene
CASSQGVTDTQYF	TRBV12-3/TRBV12-4	TRBJ2-3
CSVDRDYGYTF	TRBV20-1	TRBJ1-2
CSARDRVRYTDTQYF	TRBV20-1	TRBJ2-3
CASSQGGQYYGYTF	TRBV18	TRBJ1-2
CASRRQPYTEAFF	TRBV6-1	TRBJ1-1
CASSVLAGDHTGELFF	TRBV10-2	TRBJ2-2
CASSPPAQKREKLFF	TRBV18	TRBJ1-4
CASSQGTSWPEQFF	TRBV4-3	TRBJ2-1
CASSLARAGPSYEQYF	TRBV5-6	TRBJ2-7
CASSQRSADTQYF	TRBV7-2	TRBJ2-3
CASSLGYREQFF	TRBV13	TRBJ2-1
CASRSPRDSHQPQHF	TRBV19	TRBJ1-5
CSAPLWGDQNTEAFF	TRBV20-1	TRBJ1-1
CASSRTTEYEQYF	TRBV6-5	TRBJ2-7
CASSESWGSYGYTF	TRBV25-1	TRBJ1-2
CASSLSEGGGYEQYF	TRBV18	TRBJ2-7
CASSYTQRLMGTEAFF	TRBV6-2/TRBV6-3	TRBJ1-1
CASSSFLAGTSYEQYF	TRBV13	TRBJ2-7
CASSFLKGSGNGYTF	TRBV12-3/TRBV12-4	TRBJ1-2
CATSELSGGAYNEQFF	TRBV15	TRBJ2-1
CASSPTDRGPLNTEAFF	TRBV5-1	TRBJ1-1
CASSLVGQPAYEQYF	TRBV11-2	TRBJ2-7
CASSLDPNAGVAPYGEQFF	TRBV5-1	TRBJ2-1
CATSDSSADTQYF	TRBV24-1	TRBJ2-3
CASSEAKGVVVSTQYF	TRBV6-1	TRBJ2-3
CASSPPFGDRGKSNQPQHF	TRBV28	TRBJ1-5
CASSADRKNTGELFF	TRBV5-6	TRBJ2-2
CASSLLDRGYEQYF	TRBV28	TRBJ2-7
CASSSTRSTDTQYF	TRBV7-2	TRBJ2-3
CASSPLAGVTEDTQYF	TRBV7-2	TRBJ2-3
CTGLADARAKNIQYF	TRBV20-1	TRBJ2-4
CASSQGKYEQYF	TRBV28	TRBJ2-7
CASSGHRAGQPQHF	TRBV19	TRBJ1-5
CASSLKPAGGPSGELFF	TRBV27	TRBJ2-2
CSVEDYTDTQYF	TRBV29-1	TRBJ2-3
CASSLPGQPVF	TRBV12-3/TRBV12-4	TRBJ2-1
CAWSRGVSSTEAFF	TRBV30	TRBJ1-1
CASSQLGTEAFF	TRBV3-1	TRBJ1-1
CASSPRTGAGETQYF	TRBV7-8	TRBJ2-5
CASRPGLPMREQYF	TRBV28	TRBJ2-7
CASSRDRVRNDQFF	TRBV18	TRBJ2-1
CASSLERGEQFF	TRBV5-4	TRBJ2-1
CASSPWTGGILGYTF	TRBV6-1	TRBJ1-2
CASRRGQGSYEQYF	TRBV6-1	TRBJ2-7
CASSFHRQGDTQYF	TRBV7-9	TRBJ2-3
CATRESPSTYNEQFF	TRBV11-1	TRBJ2-1
CAISTGTGLNEQFF	TRBV10-3	TRBJ2-1
CASSPLETGTEAFF	TRBV9	TRBJ1-1
CASGLVNTEAFF	TRBV12-5	TRBJ1-1
CASSDYQHGETQYF	TRBV6-1	TRBJ2-5
CASSPWAPEETQYF	TRBV11-2	TRBJ2-5
CASSLRGIYEQYF	TRBV7-2	TRBJ2-7
CATSGDSAHEQFF	TRBV24-1	TRBJ2-1
CASSLAGGPGGDTQYF	TRBV5-6	TRBJ2-3
CASSHRDSLYGYTF	TRBV3-1	TRBJ1-2
CAWSESVLGSEAFF	TRBV30	TRBJ1-1
CSVIPGDKADTQYF	TRBV29-1	TRBJ2-3